The present entry profiles one T cell receptor beta chain with its context. Its specific antigen is unknown. Base qualities are not at hand, and no much larger clone is one base apart. The CDR3 runs 15 residues from the cysteine to the phenylalanine. Only the CDR3 part of the read is kept: 45 bases, read in frame from the first base. V and J are trimmed by 4 bases and 4 bases, and the gene matches miss 9 bases of the junction. The CDR1 and CDR2 encoded by the germline V gene are SGHAT and FQNNGV. The data belong to a study of neoadjuvant anti-PD-1 for oral cavity cancer (TCRdb year 2021). For context, the study as a whole: Patients mostly received three to four biweekly doses of nivolumab at 3 mg/kg before curative-intent surgical resection. Patients who did not progress were given a fourth nivolumab dose at about day 43 and had definitive surgical resection on days 50-56. The parent correlative cohort included approximately 13 patients, with a 33% response rate. Patients with complete response, partial response or stable disease by RECIST 1.1 were defined as responders, whereas patients with progression were defined as non-responders. The study at large found these results: TCR analyses included only a few patients per response group, and the authors called for larger cohorts for validation. After neoadjuvant nivolumab, T cell clonality (Gini index) in PBMCs was significantly higher in non-responders than in responders. Higher pretreatment blood TCRbeta clonality and lower post-treatment tumor TCRbeta clonality were correlated with higher pretreatment blood Treg/Th17 ratios.

According to the study, the label for this sample's time point signals: before neoadjuvant nivolumab. The patients had newly diagnosed stage II-IVA oral cavity squamous cell carcinoma and had not received any prior systemic or radiation treatment. The cohort was made up of patients with locally advanced, HPV-negative oral cavity squamous cell carcinoma. No culture maintenance or expansion was done, as the peripheral blood mononuclear cells went straight to analysis. Samples came from a longitudinal correlative study of a single-arm phase II trial of neoadjuvant nivolumab in oral cavity squamous cell carcinoma. Subject-matched pre- and post-treatment PBMCs and tumors from three responders and three non-responders underwent genomic DNA-based TCRbeta sequencing. Peripheral blood mononuclear cells were collected before nivolumab treatment and were collected again after treatment, at the time of surgery. The Maxwell RSC DNA from Cells kit was used to extract genomic DNA from PBMCs.

For deep sequencing of PBMC libraries, mostly about 450 ng of input genomic DNA was used, and six replicates were run per sample. TCRbeta libraries were prepared with the immunoSEQ hsTCRbeta kit according to the manufacturer's instructions. Sequencing of the completed libraries took place using an Illumina NovaSeq 6000 S4 flow cell after they had been pooled to roughly 2.9 nM. The authors' pipeline ran thus. Raw data preprocessing and quality control were performed with the immunoSEQ Analyzer. The analysis was limited to productive rearrangements, and each clonotype was defined by a unique CDR3 amino acid sequence. Using the R package tcR, the researchers computed the Gini-Simpson index as their estimate of repertoire clonality. Student's t test was used to compare Gini indices, and Pearson correlation was used to assess associations with tumor size change. Sourced from immuneACCESS, this table was stored by TCRdb with only in-frame sequences that have V and J called. A share of the clones is absent; for the studies checked, an unresolved V gene accounts for under half, and the remainder has no known explanation. Clone size and V and J calls were adopted from that table, with D and trimming inferred from the DNA. The sample yields around 13,000 clones; 50% to 75% were counted once. The ten top clones hold about 2.5% of the sample.

Sample: PBMCs, taken before nivolumab (anti-PD-1) treatment. The TCR sequence derives from a person aged 35-79 years with oral cavity squamous cell carcinoma. Here the chain combines TRBV11-2 and TRBJ2-5, with TRBD1 matching 7 junction bases. The encoded CDR3 is CASSSYRGVGETQYF. The DNA sequence follows: TGTGCCAGCAGCTCCTACAGGGGCGTAGGAGAGACCCAGTACTTC.